Listed here is a single TCR beta chain. Its antigen is undetermined. The table came from immunoSEQ multiplex PCR; TCRdb's copy has only in-frame clones and leaves some out. The profile shows over 150,000 clones, roughly 91% of them singletons. Germline V gene sequence: CDR1 MNHEY, CDR2 SMNVEV (reference sequence). The CDR3 sequence is 13 residues long. V was shortened by 3 bases and J by 4 bases, with 9 bases between the two germline ends. This sample is drawn from a study of T cell responses to AZD1222 COVID-19 vaccine. Whole-study findings and limits: In a largely white British group with more females than males, clonal diversity was possibly underestimated. Only a handful of AZD1222 recipients were seropositive at baseline. Unmutated variant regions are reportedly targeted by nearly half of spike-specific TCRs. Two doses of AZD1222 preceded a rise in Spike-specific TCR breadth and depth.

The material sequenced was peripheral blood, taken 28 days after the second dose of the MenACWY control vaccine. This clonotype originated in an adult who received the MenACWY meningococcal vaccine as a control. The V call is TRBV27, the J call TRBJ1-2, with D tentatively TRBD1 (5 bases). CDR3 protein: CASSFRGGYGYTF. In DNA, the CDR3 is TGTGCCAGCAGTTTCCGGGGCGGCTATGGCTACACCTTC.